This TCR beta chain is drawn from a study of blood T cells in healthy people across ages. Then a second PCR, running roughly 7 to 11 cycles, was carried out with a sample-barcoded 5' primer and a J-beta primer mix. Each cDNA molecule was tagged by a template-switch adaptor with 12 random nucleotides. TCRdb re-called the 5' RACE reads with MiXCR, one entry per CDR3 protein. The data show hundreds of thousands of distinct CDR3 sequences, with about half seen just once and around a sixth held by the top ten. The specimen sequenced was blood. The source is a man older than 75 in good health.

In DNA form, the CDR3 reads TGTGCCAGCGGCATAAACCATGGTTTGGGTGAAAAACTGTTTTTT. Translating gives CASGINHGLGEKLFF. J is TRBJ1-4 and V is TRBV25-1; D remains unclear. Trimming removed 8 bases from V and 7 bases from J, with 20 bases in between. Germline V lookup: CDR1 MGHDK, CDR2 SYGVNS. CDR3 length equals 15 residues.